One and the same sample provided the 10 T cell receptor beta chains below, sequenced in a study of blood T cells in healthy people across ages. Through a sample-barcoded 5' primer and a J-beta primer mix, a second PCR was run for roughly 6 to 11 cycles. TCRdb recomputed calls from the 5' RACE reads with MiXCR, one row per CDR3 protein. The table includes about 640,000 distinct CDR3 sequences, about 53% detected once. The sequenced sample consisted of blood. The receptors shown here come from a man aged 55 to 70 in good health.

The genes are TRBV7-2 and TRBJ1-4, with TRBD1 matching 8 bases. The length of the CDR3 is 15 residues. Germline assignment: CDR1 SGHTA and CDR2 FQGNSA. The V and J ends lost 5 bases and 6 bases, in that order; junction bases with no gene match: 8. The CDR3 nucleotides are TGTGCCAGCAGCCCCCAGGGGGCGGAATATGAAAAACTGTTTTTT. It specifies CASSPQGAEYEKLFF.

This clonotype was picked up one time. A much larger clone is a single base away; this may be a read error. The gene calls are TRBV4-1 and TRBJ1-2; D unresolved. The V end was cut by 3 bases, the J end by 2 bases, with 22 bases between. CDR3 length: 18 amino acids. Germline CDR1 MGHRA, CDR2 YSYEKL. The DNA of the CDR3 is TGCGCCAGCAGCCATTCTCCCAACGTAGGCAGCAACAACTATGGCTACACCTTC. Amino acids: CASSHSPNVGSNNYGYTF.

This clonotype came up a few times. V gene TRBV6-5 combines with J gene TRBJ2-7; 10 positions match TRBD1. The trim removed 10 bases at V and 3 bases at J, leaving 9 bases unmatched. This CDR3 comprises 14 residues. Germline loops: CDR1 MNHEY, CDR2 SVGAGI. The CDR3: CATTKDRGLYEQYF. The CDR3 coding sequence is TGTGCCACGACGAAAGACAGGGGGCTCTACGAGCAGTACTTC.

The chain uses TRBV7-2 and TRBJ2-3, with D possibly being TRBD1 (6 bases). The germline CDR1 and CDR2 sequences are SGHTA and FQGNSA. Deletions cut 7 bases from V and 6 bases from J, with 17 bases between. The CDR3 has 14 amino acids. In nucleotides, the CDR3 is TGTGCCAGCACCAAGGGGGAACGTACTGATACGCAGTATTTT. Its translation is CASTKGERTDTQYF.

The V and J genes are TRBV29-1 and TRBJ2-1, with 11 bases fitting TRBD1. Germline assignment: CDR1 SQVTM and CDR2 ANQGSEA. The J segment lost 8 bases and the V segment lost 7 bases, leaving 13 bases of the junction unmatched. This CDR3 contains 15 residues. CDR3 bases: TGCAGCGCCATCGGACAGGGGGCGCAGTACGATGAGCAGTTCTTC. It is translated as CSAIGQGAQYDEQFF.

This rearrangement joins TRBV29-1 to TRBJ2-7; no clear D. The J call is doubtful: the DNA matches TRBJ2-5 better. CDR1 and CDR2 (germline): SQVTM, ANQGSEA. This CDR3 spans 11 amino acids. CDR3 sequence reads: CNSLPGETQYF. CDR3 sequence (DNA): TGCAACTCCCTCCCCGGTGAGACCCAGTACTTC.

This clonotype has a single count. The genes are TRBV6-5 and TRBJ2-5; D is perhaps TRBD1 or TRBD2 (5 bases each). Trimming shortened V by 6 bases and J by 1 base, and 15 bases separated the two germline ends. The CDR3 runs 15 residues. The germline CDR1 and CDR2 sequences are MNHEY and SVGAGI. CDR3 DNA sequence: TGTGCCAGCAGCCGACCGGGACCGACCCAAGAGACCCAGTACTTC. Translated: CASSRPGPTQETQYF.

The chain combines TRBV5-1 with TRBJ1-4; TRBD1 is a possible D gene (6 bases). V shed 0 bases and J shed 7 bases, with 10 bases lying between them. This CDR3 is 14 amino acids long. Per germline, CDR1 SGHRS and CDR2 YFSETQ. CDR3 bases: TGCGCCAGCAGCTTGGCCGGGACAATTGAAAAACTGTTTTTT. Amino acids: CASSLAGTIEKLFF.

A few counts support this clonotype. The chain uses TRBV29-1 and TRBJ2-1; D possibly corresponds to TRBD1 (6 bases). Trimming removed 0 bases from V and 5 bases from J, with 11 bases in between. This CDR3 is 14 amino acids long. Per germline, CDR1 SQVTM and CDR2 ANQGSEA. The chain's CDR3 is CSVEDRTDNNEQFF. Written as DNA, the CDR3 is TGCAGCGTTGAAGATAGGACAGATAACAATGAGCAGTTCTTC.

This clonotype was seen only a few times. The chain uses TRBV2 and TRBJ1-1, with TRBD1 matching 12 bases. CDR1 SNHLY and CDR2 FYNNEI come from the germline V gene. This CDR3 spans 15 amino acids. J gave up 0 bases and V 6 bases, and 2 bases lay outside the gene matches. The CDR3, as DNA: TGTGCCAGCAGGGGGACAGGGGGCCTGAACACTGAAGCTTTCTTT. Protein: CASRGTGGLNTEAFF.